Listed here is a single T cell receptor beta chain. There are many counts of this clonotype. Its cognate antigen has yet to be identified. The input lacks base qualities; no much larger clone sits a single base away. The data belong to a study of T cell repertoires in cytomegalovirus infection (dated by TCRdb to between 2017 and 2020). As for the study more broadly: Donor HLA type was relevant to the analysis, as public TCR beta signatures indicated carriage of CMV infection together with the matching HLA type. The full study reports these points: In both this cohort and an independent cohort of several hundred donors, the cumulative frequency of public TCR beta family members distinguished carriers of CMV infection plus the relevant HLA type. The ex vivo response was dominated by HLA-C-restricted CMV-specific TCR beta clonotypes, which also provided the single most frequent clonotype in two of eight donors.

The sample was run on an Illumina HiSeq 1500. TCRdb reran the public reads through fastp at Q25 and MiXCR, keeping productive beta chains. CDR3 protein duplicates are merged, each entry listing the most common genes and DNA. The sample includes about 250,000 distinct CDR3 sequences, with approximately 6.7% observed a single time. The ten largest clones take up 5.5% to 8% of the sample. The CDR3 goes from the cysteine to the phenylalanine over 16 residues. The entry retains the CDR3 DNA only, 48 bases that are in frame from base 1. Trimming leaves V shorter by 5 bases and J shorter by 4 bases, with the junction holding 11 bases beyond the gene matches. Reading the germline V gene gives CDR1 SGHVS and CDR2 FQNEAQ.

The rearranged chain carries TRBV7-8 and TRBJ2-1; the junction holds 7 bases that match TRBD1. The sequenced sample consisted of PBMCs. This sequence was found in a human donor in good health (CMV status not recorded). Some clones in this sample may be carry-over from other donors' samples. In nucleotides, the sequence is TGTGCCAGCAGCAAGACCTCCGGGACAGAATACAATGAGCAGTTCTTC. This gives the protein CASSKTSGTEYNEQFF.